This TCR beta chain is drawn from a study of T-cell reconstitution after alpha-beta-depleted transplantation in children. TCRbeta library construction was performed incorporating unique molecular identifiers. Each CDR3 protein gets one entry after TCRdb re-called the PCR reads with MiXCR. The data contain some 390,000 distinct CDR3 sequences, around 21% of them seen just once; the ten biggest clones take up 3.5% to 4%. The V and J ends lost 5 bases and 5 bases respectively, with 15 bases between them. The germline V gene has CDR1 LNHNV and CDR2 YYDKDF (reference sequence). This CDR3 has 15 residues. Sequencing used PBMCs from the stem cell graft donor, obtained from the stem cell graft. This TCR was recovered from a human donor who donated a stem cell graft to a child with acute myeloid leukemia. The chain carries TRBV15 and TRBJ2-2, with D tentatively TRBD1 (6 bases). The CDR3 region has the DNA TGTGCCACCAGCGCCACCCTACAGGGAACCGGGGAGCTGTTTTTT. It yields the protein CATSATLQGTGELFF.